Below are 27 T cell receptor beta chains sequenced from a single sample in a study of blood T cells in healthy people across ages. For the second PCR, which ran for about 7 to 12 cycles, a sample-barcoded 5' primer and a J-beta primer mix were used. MiXCR, applied by TCRdb to the 5' RACE reads, yields one record per CDR3 protein. Among 710,000 or so distinct CDR3 sequences listed, 22% were seen once. The sample taken for sequencing was blood. The receptors here all came from a man aged 70-80 years in good health.

Only a few counts were recorded for this clonotype. The gene calls are TRBV3-1 and TRBJ1-1, with 7 nucleotides matching TRBD1. V lost 4 bases, J lost 4 bases, and 6 bases stayed unmatched. CDR1 LGHDT and CDR2 YNNKEL come from the germline V gene (reference sequence). The CDR3 is 14 residues long. The DNA of the CDR3 is TGTGCCAGCAGCCCCATAGACAGGGCCACTGAAGCTTTCTTT. Its translation: CASSPIDRATEAFF.

This clonotype was seen more than once but under ten times. The chain joins TRBV7-3 to TRBJ2-3; D uncertain. The CDR3 contains 14 residues. Deletions cut 2 bases from V and 2 bases from J, with 8 bases between. Germline lookup yields CDR1 SGHTA and CDR2 FQGTGA. The CDR3 DNA sequence: TGTGCCAGCAGCTTAGGAGTAATCACAGATACGCAGTATTTT. Translation gives CASSLGVITDTQYF. The full variable domain, completed using reference TRBV7-3 and TRBJ2-3, is GAGVSQTPSNKVTEKGKYVELRCDPISGHTALYWYRQSLGQGPEFLIYFQGTGAADDSGLPNDRFFAVRPEGSVSTLKIQRTERGDSAVYLCASSLGVITDTQYFGPGTRLTVL.

This clonotype was counted many times. The chain joins TRBV6-4 to TRBJ2-3; TRBD2 might be the D (6 bases). The germline V gene has CDR1 MRHNA and CDR2 SNTAGT. Trimming shortened V by 0 bases and J by 1 base, and 14 bases separated the two germline ends. CDR3 length: 17 amino acids. The CDR3 bases are TGTGCCAGCAGTGACTCCCAGGGAGGAGGGGGCACAGATACGCAGTATTTT. It specifies CASSDSQGGGGTDTQYF.

The chain carries TRBV2 and TRBJ2-3, with D maybe TRBD2 (5 bases). The V gene's germline CDR1 is SNHLY and CDR2 FYNNEI. CDR3 size: 15 residues. V shed 5 bases and J shed 0 bases, with 12 bases lying between them. CDR3 protein: CASSRREPSTDTQYF. The CDR3 nucleotides are TGTGCCAGCAGTCGAAGGGAGCCTAGCACAGATACGCAGTATTTT.

This clonotype was seen a few times. The chain uses TRBV5-1 and TRBJ1-1; 7 bases fit TRBD1. This CDR3 region has 15 residues. The J segment lost 3 bases and the V segment lost 5 bases, leaving 10 bases of the junction unmatched. Germline V gene data show CDR1 as SGHRS and CDR2 as YFSETQ. CDR3 amino acids: CASSFTGAADTEAFF. The DNA of the CDR3 is TGCGCCAGCAGTTTTACAGGGGCGGCAGACACTGAAGCTTTCTTT.

The genes are TRBV29-1 and TRBJ2-1; 8 nucleotides line up with TRBD2. V shed 7 bases, J shed 9 bases, and the junction held 8 bases outside the gene matches. CDR3 length: 12 amino acids. The germline CDR1 and CDR2 sequences are SQVTM and ANQGSEA. The CDR3, as DNA: TGCAGCGGGGGACTAGATTTTTCTGAGCAGTTCTTC. Encoded protein: CSGGLDFSEQFF.

This chain connects TRBV7-8 to TRBJ2-7, with 7 bases matching TRBD2. In germline, CDR1 is SGHVS, CDR2 FQNEAQ. Trimming took 3 bases from V and 0 from J; bases not matched to a gene: 14. The CDR3 has 18 residues. DNA of the CDR3: TGTGCCAGCAGCTTCCCTTTGGGGGGGACTATTAACTCCTACGAGCAGTACTTC. Its translation is CASSFPLGGTINSYEQYF.

V and J are TRBV11-1 and TRBJ2-2, with TRBD1 matching over 7 bases. The trim removed 5 bases at V and 4 bases at J, leaving 10 bases unmatched. Germline loops: CDR1 SGHAT, CDR2 FQDESV (reference sequence). This CDR3 is built from 16 residues. The CDR3 nucleotides are TGTGCCAGCAGCGTAACCGGGACAGCGGTCACCGGGGAGCTGTTTTTT. Translation: CASSVTGTAVTGELFF.

A word on this clonotype: One end of the junction varies from germline; a read error may be responsible. V gene TRBV9 combines with J gene TRBJ2-1; 8 nucleotides match TRBD1. CDR1 SGDLS and CDR2 YYNGEE come from the germline V gene. The CDR3 runs 17 residues. The CDR3: CASSVALTTGEGNEQFF. CDR3 nucleotide sequence: TGTGCCAGCAGCGTAGCCCTTACGACAGGGGAAGGGAATGAACAGTTCTTC.

As DNA, the CDR3 is TGCGCCAGCAGCTGGGAGGCGAGGGGGCTGAACACTGAAGCTTTCTTT. This encodes CASSWEARGLNTEAFF. The chain uses TRBV5-1 and TRBJ1-1; 7 bases line up with TRBD1. This CDR3 region has 16 residues. After removal of 3 bases from V and 0 bases from J, the junction contained 8 bases not matched to a gene. The germline gives CDR1 SGHRS, CDR2 YFSETQ. Full variable domain (outside the CDR3, taken from reference TRBV5-1 and TRBJ1-1): KAGVTQTPRYLIKTRGQQVTLSCSPISGHRSVSWYQQTPGQGLQFLFEYFSETQRNKGNFPGRFSGRQFSNSRSEMNVSTLELGDSALYLCASSWEARGLNTEAFFGQGTRLTVV.

The chain uses TRBV3-1 and TRBJ2-5; tentative D call: TRBD2 (6 bases). The J call may be mistaken, given a closer DNA end match to TRBJ2-1. The CDR3 is 15 amino acids. Germline loops: CDR1 LGHDT, CDR2 YNNKEL (reference sequence). The CDR3 sequence: CASSPRRVSPNEQFF. CDR3 DNA: TGTGCCAGCAGTCCAAGGAGGGTCAGTCCCAATGAGCAGTTCTTC.

The V call is TRBV10-3, the J call TRBJ1-2, with D tentatively TRBD1 (5 bases). CDR1 and CDR2 (germline): ENHRY, SYGVKD. V was trimmed by 8 bases and J by 2 bases, leaving 9 bases between them. This CDR3 has 12 residues. The CDR3 bases are TGTGCCATCGCGGGGGGGAACTATGGCTACACCTTC. It is translated as CAIAGGNYGYTF.

The rearrangement uses TRBV5-6 and TRBJ2-5; 7 bases line up with TRBD1. The V gene end was trimmed by 4 bases and the J gene end by 2 bases; junction bases not matched to a gene: 11. This CDR3 has 16 amino acids. Germline CDR1 is SGHDT and CDR2 is YYEEEE. The CDR3 region is CASSRWTGQLQETQYF. The CDR3 nucleotides are TGTGCCAGCAGCCGCTGGACGGGACAGCTACAAGAGACCCAGTACTTC. Filled out from reference TRBV5-6 and TRBJ2-5, the complete variable domain reads DAGVTQSPTHLIKTRGQQVTLRCSPKSGHDTVSWYQQALGQGPQFIFQYYEEEERQRGNFPDRFSGHQFPNYSSELNVNALLLGDSALYLCASSRWTGQLQETQYFGPGTRLLVL.

The chain couples TRBV20-1 to TRBJ1-3, with TRBD1 as a possible D gene (5 bases). Trimming removed 7 bases from V and 0 bases from J, with 16 bases in between. CDR3 length equals 15 residues. Germline CDR1 reads DFQATT; CDR2 reads SNEGSKA (reference sequence). The CDR3 DNA reads TGCAGTGGAGAGGCCTCCGGGGGCTCTGGAAACACCATATATTTT. Translated: CSGEASGGSGNTIYF.

In its sample, this clonotype was seen a few times. V is TRBV6-6 and J is TRBJ1-2; a possible D gene is TRBD1 (6 bases). This CDR3 has 10 residues. V dropped 10 bases and J dropped 6 bases, with 9 bases sitting between them. From germline, CDR1 is MNHNY and CDR2 SVGAGI (reference sequence). The CDR3 sequence: CATQGHGYTF. DNA of the CDR3: TGTGCCACCCAGGGGCATGGCTACACCTTC.

This clonotype appeared a few times. The V gene is TRBV3-1, the J gene TRBJ1-5, with D uncertain. The CDR3 is 14 residues long. The germline V gene has CDR1 LGHDT and CDR2 YNNKEL (reference sequence). Trimming stripped 1 base from V and 4 bases from J, with 8 bases between. The CDR3 region is CASSQVKGNQPQHF. DNA of the CDR3: TGTGCCAGCAGCCAAGTTAAAGGAAATCAGCCCCAGCATTTT.

This clonotype was counted between two and nine times. This chain joins TRBV24-1 and TRBJ2-1; 10 nucleotides line up with TRBD2. The germline V gene has CDR1 KGHDR and CDR2 SFDVKD. The CDR3 is 17 amino acids. J gave up 5 bases and V 2 bases, and 8 bases lay outside the gene matches. CDR3 coding DNA: TGTGCCACCAGTGATTCCCTAGCGGGAGTGGTCCACAATGAGCAGTTCTTC. The encoded protein is CATSDSLAGVVHNEQFF.

This clonotype showed up just a few times. V gene TRBV12-3 or TRBV12-4 combines with J gene TRBJ1-1, with D perhaps TRBD1 (5 bases). V was pared by 7 bases and J by 2 bases, with 11 bases between. This CDR3 region has 13 residues. The CDR3 is CASNRQPNTEAFF. The CDR3, as DNA: TGTGCCAGCAACCGACAGCCCAACACTGAAGCTTTCTTT.

V and J are TRBV5-1 and TRBJ1-1; D gene unclear. Germline V gene sequence: CDR1 SGHRS, CDR2 YFSETQ. Trimming took off 5 bases at V and 4 bases at J, with 12 bases between the two ends. This CDR3 region has 13 residues. The CDR3 sequence is CASRYGKGTEAFF. The CDR3 DNA follows: TGCGCCAGCAGGTATGGGAAGGGCACTGAAGCTTTCTTT.

The V call is TRBV3-1, the J call TRBJ2-1; weak D call: TRBD2 (6 bases). The J call may not be correct, given that the DNA end is closer to TRBJ2-7. Germline values: CDR1 LGHDT, CDR2 YNNKEL (reference sequence). This CDR3 region has 15 residues. As DNA, the CDR3 is TGTGCCAGCAGCCAGCAGTGGAGGGGCTCCTACGAGCAGTACGTC. This encodes CASSQQWRGSYEQYV.

The V and J genes are TRBV7-9 and TRBJ1-6; weak D call: TRBD1 (5 bases). The CDR3 totals 13 residues. Between the trimmed V and J ends, which lost 5 bases and 10 bases, there was a span of 12 bases. Germline V CDR1 and CDR2: SEHNR, FQNEAQ (reference sequence). The CDR3 coding sequence is TGTGCCAGCAGCAAAGCGGGGGTCTCACCCCTCCACTTT. This encodes CASSKAGVSPLHF. The entire variable domain, with the rest obtained from reference TRBV7-9 and TRBJ1-6, is as follows: DTGVSQNPRHKITKRGQNVTFRCDPISEHNRLYWYRQTLGQGPEFLTYFQNEAQLEKSRLLSDRFSAERPKGSFSTLEIQRTEQGDSAMYLCASSKAGVSPLHFGNGTRLTVT.

This clonotype was seen only a few times. V usage is TRBV5-1 and J usage is TRBJ2-3, with unresolved D. Trimming cost V 0 bases and J 7 bases, with 18 bases left between them. Germline CDR1 and CDR2: SGHRS and YFSETQ. The CDR3 totals 16 residues. In DNA, the CDR3 is TGCGCCAGCAGCTTGGATGAGCGACACTTTTTAAATACGCAGTATTTT. Translation: CASSLDERHFLNTQYF.

The rearrangement links TRBV10-3 to TRBJ1-3; D gene uncertain. With 4 bases removed from V and 1 base from J, the gap between germline ends came to 8 bases. This CDR3 is built from 14 residues. Germline CDR1 and CDR2: ENHRY and SYGVKD. CDR3: CAISGGLSGNTIYF. The DNA for the CDR3 is TGTGCCATCAGTGGAGGGCTTTCTGGAAACACCATATATTTT.

V usage is TRBV9 and J usage is TRBJ1-1; 8 bases are shared with TRBD1. The germline V gene encodes CDR1 SGDLS and CDR2 YYNGEE. The V segment lost 4 bases and the J segment 1 base; nucleotides outside the gene matches: 3. CDR3 length: 14 residues. CDR3 loop: CASSQGTGNTEAFF. CDR3 DNA sequence: TGTGCCAGCAGCCAAGGGACAGGGAACACTGAAGCTTTCTTT.

The rearrangement joins TRBV20-1 to TRBJ2-7, with D possibly matching TRBD2 (5 bases). This CDR3 is 12 amino acids long. Trimming took 6 bases from V and 0 from J, leaving 9 bases between them. Germline-derived CDR1 and CDR2 are DFQATT and SNEGSKA (reference sequence). CDR3 coding DNA: TGCAGTGCGTCAGCGGTCTCCTACGAGCAGTACTTC. It is translated as CSASAVSYEQYF.

The J gene is TRBJ2-3, the V gene TRBV9; 8 nucleotides agree with TRBD2. V lost 0 bases and J lost 0; bases outside the gene matches: 9. This CDR3 spans 18 amino acids. CDR1 and CDR2 (germline): SGDLS, YYNGEE. CDR3 sequence reads: CASSVGLAGLSSTDTQYF. As DNA, the CDR3 is TGTGCCAGCAGCGTAGGATTAGCGGGGCTTTCTAGCACAGATACGCAGTATTTT.

The table lists this clonotype with many counts. V gene TRBV19 combines with J gene TRBJ1-1; D is perhaps TRBD1 (5 bases). Germline-derived CDR1 and CDR2 are LNHDA and SQIVND (reference sequence). Trimming shortened V by 5 bases and J by 2 bases, and 21 bases separated the two germline ends. This CDR3 spans 17 amino acids. In DNA form, the CDR3 reads TGTGCCAGTAGTCAACGCCGGGACCCCGCGAAAAACACTGAAGCTTTCTTT. It encodes CASSQRRDPAKNTEAFF.